These 24 T cell receptor beta chains were sequenced from one sample in a study of cytomegalovirus exposure and HLA in healthy donors. In the PCR, 60 Vbeta and 13 Jbeta primers were used. Generated by immunoSEQ multiplex PCR, the TCRdb table keeps only in-frame clones and is missing some. Counted here are under 150,000 clones, around three quarters occurring once; the ten biggest clones make up approximately 2.1%. The sequenced sample consisted of PBMCs. The origin of the receptors is a man between 25 and 39 years old in good health and CMV-seronegative.

The CDR3 DNA sequence: TGCGCCAGCAGCTTGGCCGGCCAACTGAGGACTGAAGCTTTCTTT. It yields the protein CASSLAGQLRTEAFF. The chain recombines TRBV5-1 with TRBJ1-1; D is unclear. CDR3 length: 15 amino acids. Germline V lookup: CDR1 SGHRS, CDR2 YFSETQ. V dropped 0 bases and J dropped 5 bases, with 14 bases sitting between them.

The CDR3 reads CASTLRGEGPYEQYF. The DNA of the CDR3 is TGTGCCAGCACCCTGCGGGGAGAGGGGCCCTACGAGCAGTACTTC. V and J are TRBV27 and TRBJ2-7; tentatively, D is TRBD2 (6 bases). CDR1 and CDR2 from the germline V gene are MNHEY and SMNVEV (reference sequence). V gave up 7 bases and J gave up 2 bases, with 18 bases separating them. The CDR3 consists of 15 residues.

The J gene is TRBJ1-2, the V gene TRBV2; 8 bases are shared with TRBD1. With V trimmed by 4 bases and J by 4 bases, 5 bases remained unmatched. The CDR3 contains 14 residues. Germline lookup yields CDR1 SNHLY and CDR2 FYNNEI. The CDR3 sequence: CASSGTGHLYGYTF. The CDR3 coding sequence is TGTGCCAGCAGTGGGACAGGGCATCTCTATGGCTACACCTTC.

The chain joins TRBV5-1 to TRBJ2-1, with TRBD2 identical over 14 bases. Germline V CDR1 and CDR2: SGHRS, YFSETQ. The CDR3 covers 16 residues. Germline trimming cut 3 bases from V and 10 bases from J; bases unmatched to any gene: 9. The CDR3 bases are TGCGCCAGCAGCTCCTTGACTAGCGGGAGGGCGGACGAGCAGTTCTTC. Protein product: CASSSLTSGRADEQFF.

This chain connects TRBV5-4 to TRBJ2-7; 8 positions match TRBD1. Germline V gene data show CDR1 as SGHNT and CDR2 as YYREEE (reference sequence). Germline trimming cut 4 bases from V and 2 bases from J; bases unmatched to any gene: 5. The CDR3 length is 14 residues. The DNA for the CDR3 is TGTGCCAGCAGCCCCAGGGGGCCCACCTACGAGCAGTACTTC. Encoded protein: CASSPRGPTYEQYF.

The V gene is TRBV5-1, the J gene TRBJ2-3, with D perhaps matching TRBD1 (6 bases). V was pared by 0 bases and J by 1 base, with 9 bases between. The CDR3 spans 15 residues. Germline V gene data show CDR1 as SGHRS and CDR2 as YFSETQ. In DNA form, the CDR3 reads TGCGCCAGCAGCTTGGGTCCAGGGGGCACAGATACGCAGTATTTT. It codes for CASSLGPGGTDTQYF.

This clone was found a few times. The V call is TRBV4-1, the J call TRBJ2-6; possibly TRBD2 for D (6 bases). Trimming removed 1 base from V and 0 bases from J, with 7 bases in between. Germline loops: CDR1 MGHRA, CDR2 YSYEKL. This CDR3 is 16 amino acids long. CDR3 DNA sequence: TGCGCCAGCAGCCAAGTGGGGGGCTCTGGGGCCAACGTCCTGACTTTC. Translated: CASSQVGGSGANVLTF.

The chain has TRBV28 and TRBJ1-1; 9 nucleotides match TRBD1. The CDR3 runs 12 residues. Germline V lookup: CDR1 MDHEN, CDR2 SYDVKM. V was clipped by 5 bases and J by 10 bases; unmatched bases: 5. CDR3 residues: CASSTGGCGAFF. The CDR3 DNA reads TGTGCCAGCAGTACAGGGGGCTGTGGAGCTTTCTTT.

This clone was found once. This chain connects TRBV7-7 to TRBJ2-7; TRBD2 matches 8 bases. Germline V CDR1 and CDR2: SSHAT, FNYEAQ (reference sequence). V lost 5 bases to trimming and J lost 2 bases; unmatched junction nucleotides: 5. CDR3 length: 14 residues. DNA of the CDR3: TGTGCCAGCAGCCCGGGACTAGTAGCCTACGAGCAGTACTTC. It encodes CASSPGLVAYEQYF.

This clone has only a few counts. The chain links TRBV29-1 to TRBJ1-2, with D hard to call. There are 12 residues in the CDR3. Germline values: CDR1 SQVTM, CDR2 ANQGSEA. V was cut by 1 base and J by 1 base, with 4 bases left in between. CDR3 in DNA: TGCAGCGTTGAAGCTGTTAACTATGGCTACACCTTC. Translated, it gives CSVEAVNYGYTF. The full variable domain, with the rest looked up from reference TRBV29-1 and TRBJ1-2, is SAVISQKPSRDICQRGTSLTIQCQVDSQVTMMFWYRQQPGQSLTLIATANQGSEATYESGFVIDKFPISRPNLTFSTLTVSNMSPEDSSIYLCSVEAVNYGYTFGSGTRLTVV.

V gene TRBV21-1 combines with J gene TRBJ2-5; TRBD1, the table's D call, was not compared with the DNA. TRBV21-1 is a pseudogene segment. This CDR3 is built from 15 residues. The DNA of the CDR3 is TGTGCCAGCAGCACAGGGGCGCGGATTACGGAGACCCAGTACTTC. Its translation is CASSTGARITETQYF.

The chain couples TRBV5-4 to TRBJ1-2, with TRBD1 identical over 8 bases. The CDR3 has 15 residues. V lost 3 bases to trimming and J lost 8 bases; unmatched junction nucleotides: 12. Germline V CDR1 and CDR2: SGHNT, YYREEE (reference sequence). CDR3 DNA: TGTGCCAGCAGCTCCCGGACAGGGAGATGGGGAGGCTACACCTTC. Translated, it gives CASSSRTGRWGGYTF.

This sequence joins TRBV7-8 and TRBJ2-3; TRBD2 matches 8 bases. The junction had 8 bases not matched to a gene; V was cut back by 10 bases and J by 5 bases. Germline V gene data show CDR1 as SGHVS and CDR2 as FQNEAQ. The CDR3 contains 13 residues. CDR3 region: CATTGGAVDTQYF. The CDR3 DNA reads as TGTGCCACCACGGGGGGGGCTGTAGATACGCAGTATTTT.

The V and J genes are TRBV27 and TRBJ2-1; 10 nucleotides line up with TRBD2. CDR3 length: 14 residues. The trim removed 6 bases at V and 3 bases at J, leaving 2 bases unmatched. Germline V gives CDR1 MNHEY, CDR2 SMNVEV (reference sequence). In nucleotides, the CDR3 is TGTGCCAGCAGAATAGCGGGGGGCTACAATGAGCAGTTCTTC. It specifies CASRIAGGYNEQFF.

The CDR3 nucleotides are TGTGCCAGTAGTTCCTATGAAAAACTGTTTTTT. Translation gives CASSSYEKLFF. The chain carries TRBV19 and TRBJ1-4; D ambiguous. CDR1 is LNHDA, CDR2 SQIVND, per germline (reference sequence). V gave up 5 bases and J gave up 6 bases, with 4 bases separating them. The CDR3 runs to 11 residues.

This clone appeared a few times. The rearrangement links TRBV5-1 to TRBJ2-5, with 11 nucleotides matching TRBD2. Germline V gives CDR1 SGHRS, CDR2 YFSETQ. The CDR3 extends over 16 amino acids. V shed 0 bases and J 0 bases; nucleotides not matched to a gene: 1. This CDR3 reads CASSLGTSGHQETQYF. In DNA, the CDR3 is TGCGCCAGCAGCTTGGGGACTAGCGGGCACCAAGAGACCCAGTACTTC.

The V gene is TRBV4-1, the J gene TRBJ1-5; 9 nucleotides align to TRBD1. Germline CDR1 reads MGHRA; CDR2 reads YSYEKL. Trimming removed 0 bases from V and 5 bases from J; junction bases left unmatched: 5. The CDR3 is 16 residues long. CDR3 nucleotide sequence: TGCGCCAGCAGCCAAGATATGGGGACAGGGTATCAGCCCCAGCATTTT. This translates into CASSQDMGTGYQPQHF.

This sequence joins TRBV19 and TRBJ2-5, with D possibly being TRBD1 (5 bases). Germline V gene sequence: CDR1 LNHDA, CDR2 SQIVND (reference sequence). V was pared by 3 bases and J by 0 bases, with 5 bases between. CDR3 length: 13 amino acids. CDR3 protein: CASSIRDQETQYF. CDR3 nucleotide sequence: TGTGCCAGTAGTATCAGGGACCAAGAGACCCAGTACTTC.

This clone was seen a few times. The V and J genes are TRBV2 and TRBJ2-7, with 7 bases that match TRBD1. V shed 11 bases, J shed 3 bases, and the junction held 7 bases outside the gene matches. The CDR3 contains 12 residues. The germline V gene has CDR1 SNHLY and CDR2 FYNNEI. The CDR3 DNA sequence: TGTGCCCTTGGGGCAGGGGGCTACGAGCAGTACTTC. Its protein product is CALGAGGYEQYF.

In nucleotides, the CDR3 is TGTGCCAGCAGTTACGAACAGGGTCCCTACGAGCAGTACTTC. Translating gives CASSYEQGPYEQYF. The J gene is TRBJ2-5, the V gene TRBV6-5; D is possibly TRBD1 (6 bases). The J call may not be correct, given that the DNA end is closer to TRBJ2-7. CDR1 is MNHEY and CDR2 is SVGAGI in the germline V gene. The CDR3 sequence is 14 residues long.

The chain uses TRBV5-1 and TRBJ2-5; D possibly corresponds to TRBD2 (5 bases). The CDR3 is made up of 15 amino acids. The germline V and J ends were trimmed by 0 bases and 2 bases, with 11 bases remaining between them. Germline V gene sequence: CDR1 SGHRS, CDR2 YFSETQ. CDR3 nucleotides: TGCGCCAGCAGCTTGGCCGGGGTTACACAAGAGACCCAGTACTTC. Its protein product is CASSLAGVTQETQYF.

The J gene is TRBJ1-1, the V gene TRBV5-1, with 11 bases lining up with TRBD1. Germline V lookup: CDR1 SGHRS, CDR2 YFSETQ. This CDR3 is 16 amino acids long. V gave up 2 bases and J gave up 4 bases; unmatched junction bases: 7. The CDR3 DNA reads as TGCGCCAGCAGCTTCTTCCTAGGACAGGGGGCCACTGAAGCTTTCTTT. Its protein product is CASSFFLGQGATEAFF.

On this clone: The DNA is omitted, as the CDR3 cannot be located on it reliably, and the CDR3 follows TCRdb's listing. The chain recombines TRBV11-2 with TRBJ1-1. Looked up from germline, CDR1 is SGHAT and CDR2 is FQNNGV. The CDR3 extends over 12 residues, inclusive of both ends. The CDR3 is CASSFGSGKAFF.

V and J are TRBV15 and TRBJ2-5; tentative D call: TRBD2 (5 bases). CDR3 length equals 12 residues. Deletions cut 1 base from V and 5 bases from J, with 5 bases between. From germline, CDR1 is LNHNV and CDR2 YYDKDF (reference sequence). CDR3 in amino acids: CATSRAGETQYF. The CDR3 bases are TGTGCCACCAGCAGAGCGGGGGAGACCCAGTACTTC.